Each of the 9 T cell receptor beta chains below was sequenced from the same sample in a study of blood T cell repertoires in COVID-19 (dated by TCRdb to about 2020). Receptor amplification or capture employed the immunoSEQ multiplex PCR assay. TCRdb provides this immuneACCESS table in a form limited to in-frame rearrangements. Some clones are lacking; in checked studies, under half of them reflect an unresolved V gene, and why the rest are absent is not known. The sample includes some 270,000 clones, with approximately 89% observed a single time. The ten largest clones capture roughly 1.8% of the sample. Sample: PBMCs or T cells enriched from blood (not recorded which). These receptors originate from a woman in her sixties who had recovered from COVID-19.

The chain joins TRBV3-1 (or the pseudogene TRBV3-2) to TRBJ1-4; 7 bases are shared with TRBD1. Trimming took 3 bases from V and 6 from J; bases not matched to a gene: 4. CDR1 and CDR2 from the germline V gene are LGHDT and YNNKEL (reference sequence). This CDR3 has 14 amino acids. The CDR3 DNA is TGTGCCAGCAGCCATACAGGGGCCGATGAAAAACTGTTTTTT. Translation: CASSHTGADEKLFF.

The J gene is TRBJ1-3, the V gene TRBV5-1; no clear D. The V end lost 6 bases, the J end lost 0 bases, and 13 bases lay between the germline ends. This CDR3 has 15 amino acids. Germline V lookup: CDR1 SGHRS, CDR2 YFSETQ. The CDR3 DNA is TGCGCCAGCACGGAACAGCCGAGCTCTGGAAACACCATATATTTT. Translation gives CASTEQPSSGNTIYF. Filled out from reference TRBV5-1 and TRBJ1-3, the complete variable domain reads KAGVTQTPRYLIKTRGQQVTLSCSPISGHRSVSWYQQTPGQGLQFLFEYFSETQRNKGNFPGRFSGRQFSNSRSEMNVSTLELGDSALYLCASTEQPSSGNTIYFGEGSWLTVV.

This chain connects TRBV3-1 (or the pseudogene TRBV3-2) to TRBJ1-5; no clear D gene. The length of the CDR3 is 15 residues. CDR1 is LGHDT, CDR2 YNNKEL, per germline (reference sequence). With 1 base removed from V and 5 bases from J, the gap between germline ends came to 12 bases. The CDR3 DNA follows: TGTGCCAGCAGCCAAGGGGCCGGTCACCATCAGCCCCAGCATTTT. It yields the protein CASSQGAGHHQPQHF.

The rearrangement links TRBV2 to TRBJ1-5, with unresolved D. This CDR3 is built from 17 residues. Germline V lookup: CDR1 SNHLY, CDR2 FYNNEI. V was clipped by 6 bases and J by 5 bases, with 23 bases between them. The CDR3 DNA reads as TGTGCCAGCAGCCCGACCCACATGCGGGTTGGGGATCAGCCCCAGCATTTT. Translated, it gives CASSPTHMRVGDQPQHF.

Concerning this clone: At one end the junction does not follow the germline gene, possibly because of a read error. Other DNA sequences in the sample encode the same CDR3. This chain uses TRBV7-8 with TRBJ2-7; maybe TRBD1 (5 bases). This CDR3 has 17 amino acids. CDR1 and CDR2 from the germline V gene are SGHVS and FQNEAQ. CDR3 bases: TGTGCCAGCAGTTTAGCCCGCATAGGGGCTTGGCCCTACGAGCAGTACTTC. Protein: CASSLARIGAWPYEQYF.

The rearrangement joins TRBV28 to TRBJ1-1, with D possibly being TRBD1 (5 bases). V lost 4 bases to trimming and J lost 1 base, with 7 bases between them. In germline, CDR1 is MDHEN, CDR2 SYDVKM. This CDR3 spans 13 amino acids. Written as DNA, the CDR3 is TGTGCCAGCAGTTCGCAGGGGAACACTGAAGCTTTCTTT. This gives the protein CASSSQGNTEAFF.

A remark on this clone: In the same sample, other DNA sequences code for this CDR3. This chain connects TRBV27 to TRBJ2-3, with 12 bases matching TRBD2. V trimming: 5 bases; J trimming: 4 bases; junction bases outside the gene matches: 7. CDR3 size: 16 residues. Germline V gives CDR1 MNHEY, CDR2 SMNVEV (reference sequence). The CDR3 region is CASSPRTSGISDTQYF. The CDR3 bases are TGTGCCAGCAGTCCGCGGACTAGCGGGATTTCAGATACGCAGTATTTT.

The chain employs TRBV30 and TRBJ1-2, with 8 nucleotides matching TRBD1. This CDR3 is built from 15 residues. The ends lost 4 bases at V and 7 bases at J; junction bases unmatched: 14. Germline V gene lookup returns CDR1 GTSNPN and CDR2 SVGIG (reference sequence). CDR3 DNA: TGTGCCTGGACCGAAGGGGCAGGGGGCAGAGCTGGCTACACCTTC. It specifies CAWTEGAGGRAGYTF.

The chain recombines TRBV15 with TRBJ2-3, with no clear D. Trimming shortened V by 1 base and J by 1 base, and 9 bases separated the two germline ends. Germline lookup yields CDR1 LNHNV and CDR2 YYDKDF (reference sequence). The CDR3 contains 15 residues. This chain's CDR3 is CATSRAVTGTDTQYF. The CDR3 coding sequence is TGTGCCACCAGCAGAGCGGTTACGGGCACAGATACGCAGTATTTT.